Described below is a single T cell receptor (beta chain) sequence and its context. No antigen is known for it. These data originate in a study of shared clonotypes between healthy human individuals. General study findings and limits: Estimated clonotype richness was generally higher in naive than memory subsets. Non-shared clonotypes were found to have lower generation probabilities than the clonotypes that were shared by all four of the sorted-subset donors.

TCRdb's copy holds only in-frame clones and misses some; the assay was immunoSEQ multiplex PCR. This sample has about 680,000 clones; about 74% occur once, and the top ten carry 1.5% to 2%. Germline V gives CDR1 SSHAT, CDR2 FNYEAQ (reference sequence). V was cut by 1 base and J by 3 bases, with 14 bases left in between. The length of the CDR3 is 16 residues. The sequencing input was memory CD4+ T cells sorted from blood. This sample's subset: CD45RA-negative fraction. The rearrangement links TRBV7-7 to TRBJ2-3; TRBD1 or TRBD2 may be the D gene (6 bases each). The origin of this receptor is a woman in her thirties in good health. The CDR3 sequence: CASSLDARGGTDTQYF. CDR3 in DNA: TGTGCCAGCAGCTTAGACGCGCGAGGGGGGACAGATACGCAGTATTTT. Full variable domain (remainder filled in from reference TRBV7-7 and TRBJ2-3): GAGVSQSPRYKVTKRGQDVTLRCDPISSHATLYWYQQALGQGPEFLTYFNYEAQPDKSGLPSDRFSAERPEGSISTLTIQRTEQRDSAMYRCASSLDARGGTDTQYFGPGTRLTVL.